This T cell receptor (beta chain) stems from a study of blood T cell repertoires in COVID-19. Study-level information: Nucleic acid was either cDNA or gDNA, and it came from T cells, B-cell-depleted T cells, or PBMCs.

Original processing notes: Estimated nucleated cell counts came from reference gene primer amplification. TCRdb's copy holds only in-frame clones and misses some; the assay was immunoSEQ multiplex PCR. The V and J calls and the clone size are those of that table, but D and trimming were determined from the DNA. The sample carries roughly 18,000 clones, around 92% recorded once. Trimming cost V 4 bases and J 5 bases, with 12 bases left between them. The CDR3 length is 12 residues. Germline V lookup: CDR1 DFQATT, CDR2 SNEGSKA (reference sequence). Material for sequencing was peripheral blood. V and J are TRBV20-1 and TRBJ2-7, with D possibly TRBD1 on 5 matching bases. The receptor comes from a human donor in a cohort sampled during active COVID-19. For the CDR3, the DNA is TGCAGTGCTACTGAAGGGGTCGACGAGCAGTACTTC. Amino acid sequence: CSATEGVDEQYF.